This TCR beta chain is drawn from a study of CD8 T cells in Susac syndrome. This CDR3 has 15 residues. J lost 0 bases, V lost 6 bases, and 6 bases had no gene match. Germline V gene data show CDR1 as MNHEY and CDR2 as SMNVEV (reference sequence). Random hexamers served to reverse transcribe roughly 0.5 to 1 ug RNA. With immunoSEQ multiplex PCR, TCR beta CDR3 was amplified across 54 Vbeta and 13 Jbeta. In TCRdb, the immunoSEQ multiplex PCR reads were re-called with MiXCR into one record per CDR3 protein. The sample yields 120,000 or so distinct CDR3 sequences, roughly 95% seen once. This TCR derives from a human donor with Susac syndrome. The chain has TRBV27 and TRBJ2-3; 7 bases are shared with TRBD2. The sample taken for sequencing was CD4+ T cells from PBMCs. The CDR3 loop reads CASRTSGASTDTQYF. In nucleotides, the CDR3 is TGTGCCAGCAGAACAAGCGGGGCTAGCACAGATACGCAGTATTTT.